These 2 T cell receptor beta chains share one sample of origin, sequenced in a study of OX40 agonist ivuxolimab in advanced cancers. Repertoires were generated with immunoSEQ multiplex PCR, while TCRdb's copy carries only in-frame clones and drops some. Among about 99,000 clones, 75% to 95% were seen once, and the ten largest hold 0.31%. This specimen was CD4+ or CD8+ T cells sorted from blood, taken in a trial of the OX40 agonist ivuxolimab. The receptors derive from an adult with an advanced solid tumor such as melanoma, head and neck, liver or kidney cancer.

The chain uses TRBV5-4 and TRBJ2-7, with 9 bases fitting TRBD1. The CDR3 totals 14 residues. The V segment lost 0 bases and the J segment 4 bases; nucleotides outside the gene matches: 2. CDR1 is SGHNT and CDR2 is YYREEE in the germline V gene (reference sequence). DNA of the CDR3: TGTGCCAGCAGCTTGGGACAGGGGGTATACGAGCAGTACTTC. The encoded protein is CASSLGQGVYEQYF.

The table lists this clone with a count of one. The chain links TRBV5-1 to TRBJ2-3; TRBD2 matches 10 bases. Germline CDR1 and CDR2: SGHRS and YFSETQ. The CDR3 totals 17 residues. V trimming: 0 bases; J trimming: 2 bases; junction bases outside the gene matches: 6. DNA for the CDR3: TGCGCCAGCAGCTTGGGGCGGACTAGCGGAAACACAGATACGCAGTATTTT. Protein product: CASSLGRTSGNTDTQYF.